The 14 T cell receptor beta chains below were found in one sample sequenced in a study of identical twins. MiXCR, run by TCRdb on the 5' RACE reads, gives a single entry per CDR3 protein. The sample records some 500,000 distinct CDR3 sequences, approximately 9.6% being singletons. The same data also contributed to another study, on yellow fever vaccine responses in identical twins.

Sequenced sample: PBMCs. The receptor source for this set is a young woman in good health.

This clonotype was recorded at least ten times. The chain couples TRBV27 to TRBJ2-7, with D possibly matching TRBD1 (5 bases). The CDR3 length is 14 residues. The germline gives CDR1 MNHEY, CDR2 SMNVEV (reference sequence). V was cut by 5 bases and J by 3 bases, with 14 bases left in between. The CDR3 DNA is TGTGCCAGCAGTCCCTTCCCGGACATCTACGAGCAGTACTTC. As protein: CASSPFPDIYEQYF.

This clonotype was counted ten times or more. V and J are TRBV5-1 and TRBJ2-1, with 14 bases that match TRBD2. This CDR3 comprises 15 residues. Germline V gives CDR1 SGHRS, CDR2 YFSETQ. The V gene end was trimmed by 4 bases and the J gene end by 10 bases; junction bases not matched to a gene: 7. The CDR3 loop is CASSLRLAGGQEQFF. The CDR3 DNA is TGCGCCAGCAGCCTCAGACTAGCGGGGGGGCAAGAGCAGTTCTTC.

This clonotype has more than one count but fewer than ten. The chain employs TRBV6-5 and TRBJ1-5; D ambiguous. V was cut by 6 bases and J by 0 bases, with 18 bases left in between. The germline CDR1 and CDR2 sequences are MNHEY and SVGAGI. The CDR3 extends over 17 amino acids. This CDR3 is CASRTSSGIGSNQPQHF. The CDR3 DNA reads TGTGCCAGCAGGACCTCGAGCGGGATAGGTAGCAATCAGCCCCAGCATTTT.

The sample holds a few counts of this clonotype. The chain couples TRBV3-1 to TRBJ2-2, with 10 bases aligning to TRBD1. The CDR3 contains 16 residues. Germline loops: CDR1 LGHDT, CDR2 YNNKEL (reference sequence). V gave up 4 bases and J gave up 4 bases; unmatched junction bases: 6. The CDR3 protein is CASSLGTGVGTGELFF. The CDR3 nucleotides are TGTGCCAGCAGCCTAGGGACAGGGGTCGGCACCGGGGAGCTGTTTTTT.

This clonotype was picked up a small number of times. The chain joins TRBV14 to TRBJ2-4; weak D call: TRBD2 (6 bases). The V gene's germline CDR1 is SGHDN and CDR2 FVKESK. Trimming took off 1 base at V and 5 bases at J, with 12 bases between the two ends. The CDR3 spans 15 residues. The CDR3 here is CASSQGRGSENIQYF. CDR3 nucleotides: TGTGCCAGCAGCCAAGGTCGGGGGAGTGAAAACATTCAGTACTTC.

This clonotype was recorded many times. This chain connects TRBV20-1 to TRBJ2-1, with 11 bases fitting TRBD1. CDR1 is DFQATT and CDR2 is SNEGSKA in the germline V gene (reference sequence). The V and J ends lost 6 bases and 0 bases, in that order; junction bases with no gene match: 7. The CDR3 has 16 amino acids. In DNA, the CDR3 is TGCAGTGCCGTGGACAGGGGGCAAGTCTCCTACAATGAGCAGTTCTTC. This gives the protein CSAVDRGQVSYNEQFF.

V gene TRBV20-1 combines with J gene TRBJ2-3, with D maybe TRBD1 (6 bases). The V gene's germline CDR1 is DFQATT and CDR2 SNEGSKA (reference sequence). Trimming pared 3 bases from V and 5 bases from J, leaving 15 bases between. The length of the CDR3 is 14 residues. The CDR3: CSASPGELKDTQYF. CDR3 coding DNA: TGCAGTGCTAGCCCAGGGGAGCTCAAAGATACGCAGTATTTT.

This chain links TRBV5-1 with TRBJ1-1; D is ambiguous. This CDR3 region has 14 residues. Germline CDR1 is SGHRS and CDR2 is YFSETQ. V was shortened by 2 bases and J by 7 bases, with 15 bases between the two germline ends. CDR3: CASSFDWAGDEAFF. For the CDR3, the DNA is TGCGCCAGCAGCTTTGATTGGGCCGGTGATGAAGCTTTCTTT.

The chain has TRBV7-2 and TRBJ2-1, with D hard to call. The V end was cut by 4 bases, the J end by 4 bases, with 14 bases between. The CDR3 covers 15 residues. Germline-derived CDR1 and CDR2 are SGHTA and FQGNSA. CDR3 sequence (DNA): TGTGCCAGCAGCTCCTCGTCGGCCCAGTACAATGAGCAGTTCTTC. It yields the protein CASSSSSAQYNEQFF.

In this sample, this clonotype turned up a few times. This rearrangement joins TRBV21-1 to TRBJ2-4; the table's D call, TRBD1, has no DNA check behind it. TRBV21-1 is a pseudogene locus. This CDR3 is built from 15 residues. CDR3: CAIHKGSGAKNIQYF. The CDR3 DNA reads as TGTGCCATCCATAAGGGGTCAGGAGCCAAAAACATTCAGTACTTC.

This clonotype was counted many times. The V call is TRBV5-6, the J call TRBJ2-3; D call uncertain. Trimming took 2 bases from V and 2 from J, leaving 15 bases between them. The CDR3 is 16 residues long. The V gene's germline CDR1 is SGHDT and CDR2 YYEEEE. DNA of the CDR3: TGTGCCAGCAGCTTTAGTGTCGGGCAAACCACAGATACGCAGTATTTT. Residues: CASSFSVGQTTDTQYF.

This clonotype showed up many times. The V call is TRBV5-1, the J call TRBJ2-5; possible D gene TRBD1, 7 bases. V was clipped by 4 bases and J by 3 bases, with 13 bases between them. From germline, CDR1 is SGHRS and CDR2 YFSETQ. This CDR3 has 14 residues. The CDR3 protein is CASSPGDRKETQYF. CDR3 sequence (DNA): TGCGCCAGCAGCCCGGGGGACAGAAAAGAGACCCAGTACTTC.

This clonotype was recorded a few times. The chain couples TRBV6-2 or TRBV6-3 to TRBJ2-7, with 11 bases aligning to TRBD2. The germline V gene encodes CDR1 MNHEY and CDR2 SVGEGT. The CDR3 sequence is 16 residues long. V gave up 2 bases and J gave up 6 bases; unmatched junction bases: 9. CDR3 nucleotide sequence: TGTGCCAGCAGTTACGAGGTGATAGCGGGAGGGTCCGAGCAGTACTTC. This codes for CASSYEVIAGGSEQYF.

This clonotype was seen ten or more times. V is TRBV29-1 and J is TRBJ2-3, with D tentatively TRBD1 (6 bases). Trimming pared 1 base from V and 2 bases from J, leaving 22 bases between. The CDR3 has 18 amino acids. Germline values: CDR1 SQVTM, CDR2 ANQGSEA. CDR3 sequence: CSVEAWGLDRPTTDTQYF. The DNA for the CDR3 is TGCAGCGTTGAAGCATGGGGATTGGACAGACCAACCACAGATACGCAGTATTTT.